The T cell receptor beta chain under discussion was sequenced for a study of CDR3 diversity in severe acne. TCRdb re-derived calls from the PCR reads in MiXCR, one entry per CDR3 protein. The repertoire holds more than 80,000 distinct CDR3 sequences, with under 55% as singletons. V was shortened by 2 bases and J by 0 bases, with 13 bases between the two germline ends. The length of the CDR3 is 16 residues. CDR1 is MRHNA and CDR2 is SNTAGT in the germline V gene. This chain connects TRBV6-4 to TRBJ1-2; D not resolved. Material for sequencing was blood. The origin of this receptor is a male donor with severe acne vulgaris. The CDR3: CASSDGSAITNYGYTF. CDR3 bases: TGTGCCAGCAGTGACGGCTCCGCAATAACTAACTATGGCTACACCTTC.